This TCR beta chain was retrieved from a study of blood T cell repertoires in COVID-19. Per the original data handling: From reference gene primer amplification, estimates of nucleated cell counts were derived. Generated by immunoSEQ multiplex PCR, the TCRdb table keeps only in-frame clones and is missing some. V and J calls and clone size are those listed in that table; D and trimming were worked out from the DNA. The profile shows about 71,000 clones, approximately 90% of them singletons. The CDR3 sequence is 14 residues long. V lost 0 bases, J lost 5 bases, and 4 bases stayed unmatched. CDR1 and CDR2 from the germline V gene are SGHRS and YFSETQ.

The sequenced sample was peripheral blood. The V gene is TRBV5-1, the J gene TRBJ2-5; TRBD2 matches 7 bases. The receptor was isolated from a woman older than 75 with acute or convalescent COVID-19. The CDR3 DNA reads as TGCGCCAGCAGCTTGGTACCGGGAGGTGAGACCCAGTACTTC. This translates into CASSLVPGGETQYF. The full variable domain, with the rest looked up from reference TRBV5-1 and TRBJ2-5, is KAGVTQTPRYLIKTRGQQVTLSCSPISGHRSVSWYQQTPGQGLQFLFEYFSETQRNKGNFPGRFSGRQFSNSRSEMNVSTLELGDSALYLCASSLVPGGETQYFGPGTRLLVL.